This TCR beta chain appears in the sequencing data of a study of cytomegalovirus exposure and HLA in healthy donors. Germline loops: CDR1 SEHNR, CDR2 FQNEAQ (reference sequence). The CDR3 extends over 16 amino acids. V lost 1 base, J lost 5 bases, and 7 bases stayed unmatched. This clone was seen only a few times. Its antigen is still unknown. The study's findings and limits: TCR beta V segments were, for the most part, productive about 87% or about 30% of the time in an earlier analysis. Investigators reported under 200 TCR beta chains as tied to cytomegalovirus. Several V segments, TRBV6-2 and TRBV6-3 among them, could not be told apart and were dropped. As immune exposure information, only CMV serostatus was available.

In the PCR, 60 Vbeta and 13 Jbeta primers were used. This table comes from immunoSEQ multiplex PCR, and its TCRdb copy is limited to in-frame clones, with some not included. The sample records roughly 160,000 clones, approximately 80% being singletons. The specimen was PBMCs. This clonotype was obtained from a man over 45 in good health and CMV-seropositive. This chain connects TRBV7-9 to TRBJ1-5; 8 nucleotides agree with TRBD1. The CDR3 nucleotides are TGTGCCAGCAGCTTAGTTGCAGGGGGCGTCGATCAGCCCCAGCATTTT. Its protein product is CASSLVAGGVDQPQHF.